This entry lists 11 T cell receptor beta chains sequenced from one sample in a study of CXCR3-negative and CXCR3-positive naive CD8 T cells. The libraries of TRB cDNA were prepared using 5' RACE with UMI labels. From its re-call of the 5' RACE reads, TCRdb lists each CDR3 protein once, without DNA. The sample data list tens of thousands of distinct CDR3 sequences. Sequenced sample: naive CXCR3- CD8+ T cells from blood. Documented subset: CD45RO-CCR7+CD27+CD95- naive CD8+ T cells lacking CXCR3 (TNR3-). The receptors derive from a human donor in good health. Some clones in this sample may be carry-over from other donors' samples.

V usage is TRBV7-9 and J usage is TRBJ2-7. This CDR3 has 14 amino acids. Germline V lookup: CDR1 SEHNR, CDR2 FQNEAQ (reference sequence). The CDR3 sequence is CASSLVQSPYEQYF. Filled out from reference TRBV7-9 and TRBJ2-7, the complete variable domain reads DTGVSQNPRHKITKRGQNVTFRCDPISEHNRLYWYRQTLGQGPEFLTYFQNEAQLEKSRLLSDRFSAERPKGSFSTLEIQRTEQGDSAMYLCASSLVQSPYEQYFGPGTRLTVT.

The chain is built from TRBV28 and TRBJ1-6; the TCRdb call, TRBD1, lacks DNA for checking. The CDR3 has 15 residues. Germline lookup yields CDR1 MDHEN and CDR2 SYDVKM. The CDR3 reads CASSQPPDTVGPLHF.

The rearrangement joins TRBV29-1 to TRBJ1-2; the D call of TRBD1 rests on TCRdb alone, since no DNA is present to check it. CDR1 is SQVTM, CDR2 ANQGSEA, per germline. The CDR3 has 13 residues. CDR3 in amino acids: CSATTGGNYGYTF. Supplemented by reference TRBV29-1 and TRBJ1-2, the full variable domain reads SAVISQKPSRDICQRGTSLTIQCQVDSQVTMMFWYRQQPGQSLTLIATANQGSEATYESGFVIDKFPISRPNLTFSTLTVSNMSPEDSSIYLCSATTGGNYGYTFGSGTRLTVV.

V and J are TRBV12-3 or TRBV12-4 and TRBJ2-7; lacking DNA, the TRBD1 call made by TCRdb goes unchecked. The CDR3 runs to 15 residues. This CDR3 is CASSFGPALTYEQYF.

This chain uses TRBV7-9 with TRBJ2-5; without DNA, the TCRdb call of TRBD2 cannot be checked. The CDR3 contains 14 residues. CDR1 is SEHNR and CDR2 is FQNEAQ in the germline V gene (reference sequence). The CDR3 sequence is CASTRTQRQETQYF.

The V gene is TRBV12-3 or TRBV12-4, the J gene TRBJ2-5; TCRdb names TRBD1, which stays unverified in the absence of DNA. CDR3 length: 16 amino acids. This CDR3 reads CASSFGIGQVQETQYF.

This chain joins TRBV9 and TRBJ2-3; without DNA, the TCRdb call of TRBD1 cannot be checked. The CDR3 runs to 13 residues. Looked up from germline, CDR1 is SGDLS and CDR2 is YYNGEE. CDR3: CSSSVGAVDTQYF.

The chain combines TRBV11-2 with TRBJ2-1; TCRdb's D gene call, TRBD1, goes unchecked for lack of DNA. CDR3 length: 16 residues. CDR1 and CDR2 from the germline V gene are SGHAT and FQNNGV. The chain's CDR3 is CASSSTGEVAGNEQFF.

The chain employs TRBV11-3 and TRBJ2-5; TCRdb reports TRBD1, a call that lacks DNA to check it against. Germline V gene data show CDR1 as SGHNT and CDR2 as YENEEA. This CDR3 contains 14 residues. The CDR3 region is CASSPWDSQETQYF. The whole variable domain, filled in from reference TRBV11-3 and TRBJ2-5, reads EAGVVQSPRYKIIEKKQPVAFWCNPISGHNTLYWYLQNLGQGPELLIRYENEEAVDDSQLPKDRFSAERLKGVDSTLKIQPAELGDSAVYLCASSPWDSQETQYFGPGTRLLVL.

The rearrangement uses TRBV29-1 and TRBJ1-2; TCRdb's D gene call, TRBD1, goes unchecked for lack of DNA. Germline CDR1 SQVTM, CDR2 ANQGSEA. The CDR3 length is 16 residues. The CDR3: CSVVFSATGGGFGYTF.

This rearrangement joins TRBV6-1 to TRBJ2-1; TCRdb picks TRBD1, but there is no DNA to check that call. The length of the CDR3 is 16 residues. Germline V lookup: CDR1 MNHNS, CDR2 SASEGT. The CDR3 loop reads CASSEPGDSSYNEQFF.